These T cell receptor beta chains were read from a single sample in a study of blood T cells in healthy people across ages. TCRdb redid the calling of the 5' RACE reads with MiXCR, one entry per CDR3 protein. The table records 1.5 million or so distinct CDR3 sequences, about 43% of them present only once. The sample consisted of blood. These receptors all come from a woman in her late teens or twenties in good health. Each CDR3 is given without its conserved first and last residue.

CDR3: SAHQREGNEQY; V: TRBV20-1; J: .
CDR3: ASRLLGGSGSYEQY; V: TRBV2; J: TRBJ2-7
CDR3: ASKEGDIRYEQF; V: TRBV5-1; J: TRBJ2-1
CDR3: SARGDTRSGYT; V: TRBV20-1; J: TRBJ1-2
CDR3: ASSPPNGGGGELF; V: TRBV18; J: TRBJ2-2
CDR3: SANRGTAGELF; V: TRBV20-1; J: TRBJ2-2
CDR3: AITGTVNTEAF; V: TRBV10-3; J: TRBJ1-1
CDR3: ASSDSSAFPEQY; V: TRBV2; J: TRBJ2-7
CDR3: ASSPIFPGRRMYEQF; V: TRBV27; J: TRBJ2-1
CDR3: ALGLALTGELF; V: TRBV6-2/TRBV6-3; J: TRBJ2-2
CDR3: SAGLAGGFHGQY; V: TRBV20-1; J: TRBJ2-7
CDR3: ASSYDLQGLGNEQF; V: TRBV5-1; J: TRBJ2-1
CDR3: SGNIGVGPQH; V: TRBV20-1; J: TRBJ1-5
CDR3: SASVPGATNEKLF; V: TRBV20-1; J: TRBJ1-4
CDR3: ATSRMGGRSYNEQF; V: TRBV15; J: TRBJ2-1
CDR3: ASGPGGRNSLGTQY; V: TRBV28; J: TRBJ2-3
CDR3: SVDPDRELSLSLYEQY; V: TRBV29-1; J: TRBJ2-7
CDR3: ASSPTGIRGYEQY; V: TRBV6-1; J: TRBJ2-7
CDR3: ASNRAAEAF; V: TRBV7-9; J: TRBJ1-1
CDR3: ASSLKRGVITDTQY; V: TRBV13; J: TRBJ2-3
CDR3: ASSDKVLMNTEAF; V: TRBV6-1; J: TRBJ1-1
CDR3: ASSLGRRAGFSYEQY; V: TRBV7-2; J: TRBJ2-7
CDR3: ASSHPGTGGYGYT; V: TRBV6-2/TRBV6-3; J: TRBJ1-2
CDR3: ASSLAWTGSPYEQY; V: TRBV11-1; J: .
CDR3: ASSPPGGIGTDTQY; V: TRBV3-1; J: TRBJ2-3
CDR3: ASDLADTDTQY; V: TRBV6-1; J: TRBJ2-3
CDR3: SARALAVREQY; V: TRBV20-1; J: TRBJ2-7
CDR3: AISRDIQETQY; V: TRBV10-3; J: TRBJ2-5
CDR3: ASSTRQGAEYGYT; V: TRBV5-1; J: TRBJ1-2
CDR3: ASKTGNLAQETQY; V: TRBV2; J: TRBJ2-5
CDR3: SAEAGVPGNTIY; V: TRBV20-1; J: TRBJ1-3
CDR3: ASSLFRLETQY; V: TRBV7-2; J: TRBJ2-5
CDR3: ATNKRQGLSGQY; V: TRBV15; J: TRBJ2-7
CDR3: ASSYSPVGGVYNEQF; V: TRBV6-2/TRBV6-3; J: TRBJ2-1
CDR3: SAKTGILNEQF; V: TRBV20-1; J: TRBJ2-1
CDR3: ASSSDSNTEAF; V: TRBV7-9; J: TRBJ1-1
CDR3: ASRAQGVGNQPQH; V: TRBV12-3/TRBV12-4; J: TRBJ1-5
CDR3: ASSLGTENYQPQH; V: TRBV5-1; J: TRBJ1-5
CDR3: ASSQGQGAGYEQY; V: TRBV4-1; J: .
CDR3: ASSSGGVQPQH; V: TRBV7-9; J: TRBJ1-5
CDR3: ASSRSGANTGELF; V: TRBV3-1; J: TRBJ2-2